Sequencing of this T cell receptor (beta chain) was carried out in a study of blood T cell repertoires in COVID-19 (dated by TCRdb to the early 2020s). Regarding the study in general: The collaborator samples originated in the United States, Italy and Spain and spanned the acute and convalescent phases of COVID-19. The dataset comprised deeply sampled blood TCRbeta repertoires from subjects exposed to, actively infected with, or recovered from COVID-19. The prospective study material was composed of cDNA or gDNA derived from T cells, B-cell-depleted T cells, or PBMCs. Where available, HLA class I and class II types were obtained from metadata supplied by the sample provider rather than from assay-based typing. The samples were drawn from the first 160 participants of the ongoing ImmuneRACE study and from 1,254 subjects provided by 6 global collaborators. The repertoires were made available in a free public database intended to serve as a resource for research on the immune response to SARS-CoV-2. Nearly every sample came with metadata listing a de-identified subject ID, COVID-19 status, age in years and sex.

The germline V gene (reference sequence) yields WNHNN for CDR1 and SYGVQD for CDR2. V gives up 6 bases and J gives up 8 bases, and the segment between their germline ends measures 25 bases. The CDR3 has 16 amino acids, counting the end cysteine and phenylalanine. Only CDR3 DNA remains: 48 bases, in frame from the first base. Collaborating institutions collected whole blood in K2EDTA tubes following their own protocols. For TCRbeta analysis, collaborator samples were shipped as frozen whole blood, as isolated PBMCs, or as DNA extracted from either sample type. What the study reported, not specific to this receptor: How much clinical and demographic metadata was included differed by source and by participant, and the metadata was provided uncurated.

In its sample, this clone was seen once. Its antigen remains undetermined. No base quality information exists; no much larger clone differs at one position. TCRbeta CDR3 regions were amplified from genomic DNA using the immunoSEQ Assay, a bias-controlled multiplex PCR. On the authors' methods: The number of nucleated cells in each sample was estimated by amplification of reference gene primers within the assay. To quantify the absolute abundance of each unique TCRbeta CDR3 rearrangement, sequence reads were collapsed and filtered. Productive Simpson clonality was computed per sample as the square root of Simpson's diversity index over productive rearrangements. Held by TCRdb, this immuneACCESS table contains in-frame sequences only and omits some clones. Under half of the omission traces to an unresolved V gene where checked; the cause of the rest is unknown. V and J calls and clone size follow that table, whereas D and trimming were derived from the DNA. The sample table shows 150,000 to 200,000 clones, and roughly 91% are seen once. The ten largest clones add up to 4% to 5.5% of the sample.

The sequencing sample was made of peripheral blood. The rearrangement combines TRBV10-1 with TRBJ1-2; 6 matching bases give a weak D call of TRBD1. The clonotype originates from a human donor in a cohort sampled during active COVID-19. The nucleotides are TGCGCCAGCAGGTTAAACCGGGACACATCTATGAGCGGCTACACCTTC. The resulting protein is CASRLNRDTSMSGYTF.